This TCR beta chain originates from a study of technical replicates of blood from four donors. Germline V gene lookup returns CDR1 SGHTA and CDR2 FQGTGA. The germline V and J ends were trimmed by 5 bases and 4 bases, with 17 bases remaining between them. CDR3 length: 16 residues. Here immunoSEQ multiplex PCR was the method, and the copy in TCRdb shows in-frame clones only, minus some. The sample contains under 75,000 clones, more than 85% of which appear only once. This chain uses TRBV7-3 with TRBJ2-2; D is perhaps TRBD2 (6 bases). Sequenced: PBMCs. The sequence came from a human donor in good health. Some clones in this sample may be carry-over from other donors' samples. The CDR3 bases are TGTGCCAGCAGCCCCGGGGGAGCGGGTTTCACCGGGGAGCTGTTTTTT. Translating it yields CASSPGGAGFTGELFF.